This TCR beta chain was identified in a study of cytomegalovirus exposure and HLA in healthy donors. PCR employed 60 Vbeta and 13 Jbeta primers. Data came from immunoSEQ multiplex PCR; TCRdb stores just in-frame clones and leaves some out. There are about 130,000 clones in the sample; around two thirds occur only once, and approximately 2.9% lies in the top ten. The CDR3 is 11 amino acids. V gave up 5 bases and J gave up 2 bases, with 3 bases separating them. In germline, CDR1 is MNHEY, CDR2 SMNVEV (reference sequence). The sequenced sample consisted of PBMCs. The sequence came from a human donor in good health. The rearrangement links TRBV27 to TRBJ2-5; D is unclear. The CDR3 loop reads CASSPQETQYF. The CDR3 DNA reads TGTGCCAGCAGTCCTCAAGAGACCCAGTACTTC.